This TCR beta chain is drawn from a study of blood T cell repertoires in COVID-19. Study background: Sites in the United States, Italy and Spain provided acute and convalescent COVID-19 samples. Sources were T cells, B-cell-depleted T cells, or PBMCs; the material itself was cDNA or gDNA.

With 8 bases clipped from V and 4 bases from J, the junction kept 6 bases outside the gene matches. In germline, CDR1 is SGHAT, CDR2 FQNNGV. This CDR3 contains 14 residues. Per the study methods: For nucleated cells, counts were estimated from reference gene primer amplification. Using immunoSEQ multiplex PCR, the repertoire was profiled, and TCRdb retains in-frame clones only, with some absent. D and trimming were read from the DNA, whereas the V and J calls and clone size are those reported in that table. This table has 60,000 to 75,000 clones, about 89% appearing once. The source is a woman aged 60 to 75 with acute or convalescent COVID-19. The genes are TRBV11-2 and TRBJ1-1; 11 nucleotides line up with TRBD1. Sequenced material: peripheral blood. The CDR3 DNA sequence: TGTGCCAGCCGGGACAGGGGGATGGGCACTGAAGCTTTCTTT. This encodes CASRDRGMGTEAFF.